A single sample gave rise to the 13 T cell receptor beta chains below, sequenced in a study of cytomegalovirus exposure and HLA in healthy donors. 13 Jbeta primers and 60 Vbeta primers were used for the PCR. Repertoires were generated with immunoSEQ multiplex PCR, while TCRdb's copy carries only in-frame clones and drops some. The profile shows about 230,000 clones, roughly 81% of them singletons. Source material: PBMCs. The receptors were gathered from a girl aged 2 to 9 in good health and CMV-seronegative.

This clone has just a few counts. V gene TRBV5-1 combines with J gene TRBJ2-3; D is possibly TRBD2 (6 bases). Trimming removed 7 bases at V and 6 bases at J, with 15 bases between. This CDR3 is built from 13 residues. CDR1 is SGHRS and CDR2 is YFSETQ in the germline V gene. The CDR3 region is CASQQAAGDTQYF. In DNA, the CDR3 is TGCGCCAGCCAACAGGCGGCGGGGGATACGCAGTATTTT.

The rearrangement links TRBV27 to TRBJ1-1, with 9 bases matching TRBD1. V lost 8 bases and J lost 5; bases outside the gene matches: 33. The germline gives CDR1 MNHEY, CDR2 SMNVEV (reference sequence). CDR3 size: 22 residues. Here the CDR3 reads CASSEDGNYLRGEQGARTEAFF. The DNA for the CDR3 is TGTGCCAGCTCAGAGGACGGAAATTACCTACGGGGTGAACAGGGGGCTCGGACTGAAGCTTTCTTT.

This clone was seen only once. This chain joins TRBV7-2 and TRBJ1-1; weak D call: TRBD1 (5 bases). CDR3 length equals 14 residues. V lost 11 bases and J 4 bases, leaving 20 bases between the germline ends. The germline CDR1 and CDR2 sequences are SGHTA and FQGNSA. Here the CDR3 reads CASRAGQSGTEAFF. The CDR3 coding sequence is TGTGCCTCCCGGGCGGGGCAGAGCGGCACTGAAGCTTTCTTT.

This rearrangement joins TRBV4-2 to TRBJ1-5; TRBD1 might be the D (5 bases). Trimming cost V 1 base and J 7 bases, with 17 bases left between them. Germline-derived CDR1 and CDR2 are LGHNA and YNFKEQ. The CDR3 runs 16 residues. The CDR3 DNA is TGTGCCAGCAGCCAAGGAGGTGGGGCAGTCGGCCAGCCCCAGCATTTT. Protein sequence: CASSQGGGAVGQPQHF.

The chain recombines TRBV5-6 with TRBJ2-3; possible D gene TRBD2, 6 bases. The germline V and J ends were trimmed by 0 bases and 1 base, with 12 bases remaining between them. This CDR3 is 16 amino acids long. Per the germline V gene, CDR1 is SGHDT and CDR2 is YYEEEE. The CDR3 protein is CASSLGSGTRTDTQYF. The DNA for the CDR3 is TGTGCCAGCAGCTTGGGCTCGGGGACTCGCACAGATACGCAGTATTTT.

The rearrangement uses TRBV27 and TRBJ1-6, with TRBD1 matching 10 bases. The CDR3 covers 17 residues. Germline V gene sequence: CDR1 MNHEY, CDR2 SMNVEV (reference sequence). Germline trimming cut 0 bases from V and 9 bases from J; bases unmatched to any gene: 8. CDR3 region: CASSLSPGQGMGSPLHF. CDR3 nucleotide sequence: TGTGCCAGCAGTTTATCGCCGGGACAGGGGATGGGTTCACCCCTCCACTTT.

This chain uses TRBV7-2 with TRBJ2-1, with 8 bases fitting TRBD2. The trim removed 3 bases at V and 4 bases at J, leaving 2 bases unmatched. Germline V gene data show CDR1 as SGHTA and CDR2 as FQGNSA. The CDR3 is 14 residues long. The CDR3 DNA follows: TGTGCCAGCAGCTTTGGCGGGGGGTACAATGAGCAGTTCTTC. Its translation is CASSFGGGYNEQFF.

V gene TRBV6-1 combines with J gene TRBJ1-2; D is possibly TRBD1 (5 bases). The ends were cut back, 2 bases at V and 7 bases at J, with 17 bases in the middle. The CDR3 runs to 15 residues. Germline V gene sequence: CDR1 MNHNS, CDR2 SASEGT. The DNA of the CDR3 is TGTGCCAGCAGTGAAACCGGGGGTCGGGATAGTGGCTACACCTTC. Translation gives CASSETGGRDSGYTF.

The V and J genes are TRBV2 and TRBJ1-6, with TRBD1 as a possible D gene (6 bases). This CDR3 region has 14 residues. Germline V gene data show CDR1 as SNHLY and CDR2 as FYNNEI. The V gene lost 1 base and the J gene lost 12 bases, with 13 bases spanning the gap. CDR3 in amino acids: CASSEGSTGQPLHF. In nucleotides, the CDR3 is TGTGCCAGCAGTGAAGGGTCGACAGGACAACCCCTCCACTTT.

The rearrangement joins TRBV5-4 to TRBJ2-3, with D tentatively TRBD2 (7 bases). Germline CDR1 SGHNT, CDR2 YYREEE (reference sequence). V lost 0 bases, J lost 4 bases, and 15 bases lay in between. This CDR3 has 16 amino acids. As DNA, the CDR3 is TGTGCCAGCAGCTTGGGAGGGAGGGGGAGGGCAGATACGCAGTATTTT. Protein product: CASSLGGRGRADTQYF.

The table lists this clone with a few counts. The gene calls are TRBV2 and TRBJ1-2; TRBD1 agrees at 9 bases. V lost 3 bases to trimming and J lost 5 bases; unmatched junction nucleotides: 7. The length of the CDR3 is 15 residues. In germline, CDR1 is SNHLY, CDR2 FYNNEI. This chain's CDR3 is CASSDSDRGVYGYTF. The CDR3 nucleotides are TGTGCCAGCAGTGATTCGGACAGGGGCGTTTATGGCTACACCTTC.

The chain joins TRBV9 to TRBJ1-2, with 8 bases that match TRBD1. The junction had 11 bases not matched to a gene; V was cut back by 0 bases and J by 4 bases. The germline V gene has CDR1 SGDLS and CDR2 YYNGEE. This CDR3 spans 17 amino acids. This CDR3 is CASSVGLRQGNLYGYTF. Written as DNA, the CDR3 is TGTGCCAGCAGCGTAGGCCTACGACAGGGGAATCTCTATGGCTACACCTTC.

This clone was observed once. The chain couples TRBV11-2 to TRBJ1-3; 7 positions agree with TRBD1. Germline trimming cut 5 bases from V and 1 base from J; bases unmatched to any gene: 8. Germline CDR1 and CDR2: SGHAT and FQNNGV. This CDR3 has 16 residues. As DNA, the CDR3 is TGTGCCAGCAGCCGGACAAGGGGGCCTTCTGGAAACACCATATATTTT. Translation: CASSRTRGPSGNTIYF.